A single sample gave rise to the 29 T cell receptor beta chains below, sequenced in a study of blood T cell repertoires in COVID-19 (dated by TCRdb to about 2020). Library construction relied on the immunoSEQ multiplex PCR assay. Entries here come from immuneACCESS through TCRdb and include only in-frame sequences with V and J called. Some clones fail to appear in such tables; in the studies checked, an unresolved V gene covers under half of the shortfall, and the cause of the remainder is unknown. The sample data list roughly 100,000 clones, and roughly 83% of these were observed just once. The ten top clones hold approximately 3.4% of the sample. The sequenced sample was peripheral blood. Receptor source: a woman over 75 with active or convalescent COVID-19.

This clone came up a few times. This chain uses TRBV5-1 with TRBJ2-3; possible D gene TRBD2, 7 bases. Germline V gene lookup returns CDR1 SGHRS and CDR2 YFSETQ. V dropped 2 bases and J dropped 5 bases, with 15 bases sitting between them. This CDR3 region has 15 residues. The CDR3 region is CASSLGGAGIDTQYF. CDR3 bases: TGCGCCAGCAGCTTAGGGGGGGCGGGGATAGATACGCAGTATTTT.

The V gene is TRBV20-1, the J gene TRBJ2-5; the D is unclear. The V gene's germline CDR1 is DFQATT and CDR2 SNEGSKA (reference sequence). This CDR3 has 10 amino acids. Trimming removed 3 bases at V and 5 bases at J, with 4 bases between. Written as DNA, the CDR3 is TGCAGTGCTAGGGGCGAGACCCAGTACTTC. Its protein is CSARGETQYF.

This sequence joins TRBV6-2 or TRBV6-3 and TRBJ1-1; D may be TRBD1 (5 bases). The CDR3 length is 14 residues. V was trimmed by 4 bases and J by 1 base, leaving 10 bases between them. Germline V gene lookup returns CDR1 MNHEY and CDR2 SVGEGT. CDR3 in DNA: TGTGCCAGCAGTTCTCTAACAGGGAACACTGAAGCTTTCTTT. This sequence encodes CASSSLTGNTEAFF.

CDR3 coding DNA: TGTGCCAGCAGCTTAGGCGGTCCTCGCTATGGCTACACCTTC. This sequence encodes CASSLGGPRYGYTF. V gene TRBV13 combines with J gene TRBJ1-2; D not certain. CDR1 PRHDT and CDR2 FYEKMQ come from the germline V gene (reference sequence). This CDR3 has 14 amino acids. Trimming took off 0 bases at V and 4 bases at J, with 9 bases between the two ends.

CDR3: CATSDPGNTEAFF. The DNA for the CDR3 is TGTGCCACCAGTGACCCAGGGAACACTGAAGCTTTCTTT. V usage is TRBV24-1 and J usage is TRBJ1-1; D is uncertain. Looked up from germline, CDR1 is KGHDR and CDR2 is SFDVKD. This CDR3 has 13 residues. Trimming removed 4 bases from V and 1 base from J, with 6 bases in between.

The chain couples TRBV12-5 to TRBJ2-5, with D tentatively TRBD2 (5 bases). The CDR3 covers 14 residues. The germline V gene has CDR1 LGHNT and CDR2 FRNRAP. The V end was cut by 1 base, the J end by 2 bases, with 8 bases between. CDR3 sequence: CASGLGTEQETQYF. CDR3 DNA sequence: TGTGCTAGTGGTTTGGGGACTGAACAAGAGACCCAGTACTTC.

V gene TRBV7-2 combines with J gene TRBJ1-3, with 9 bases that match TRBD1. Germline V gives CDR1 SGHTA, CDR2 FQGNSA. After removal of 4 bases from V and 4 bases from J, the junction contained 8 bases not matched to a gene. The CDR3 covers 16 residues. DNA of the CDR3: TGTGCCAGCAGCTCGAACCCCGGGACAGGGGGAAACACCATATATTTT. This translates into CASSSNPGTGGNTIYF.

As to this clone: The junction differs from germline at one of its ends, possibly a read error. Here the CDR3 DNA reads TGTGCCAGCAGGGAAGGGAGGCATTCACCCCTCCACTTT. Its translation: CASREGRHSPLHF. The chain combines TRBV6-1 with TRBJ1-6; D gene unclear. Germline V gives CDR1 MNHNS, CDR2 SASEGT. The CDR3 is made up of 13 amino acids.

CDR3 bases: TGTGCCAGCAGTTTCAGTGGAGGGAGTGGTGGCTACACCTTC. It is translated as CASSFSGGSGGYTF. This rearrangement joins TRBV28 to TRBJ1-2; D is ambiguous. CDR3 size: 14 residues. V lost 3 bases to trimming and J lost 7 bases, with 15 bases between them. Per the germline V gene, CDR1 is MDHEN and CDR2 is SYDVKM.

V and J are TRBV20-1 and TRBJ2-1; tentative D call: TRBD2 (6 bases). Trimming cost V 3 bases and J 1 base, with 16 bases left between them. The CDR3 is made up of 16 amino acids. Germline CDR1 DFQATT, CDR2 SNEGSKA (reference sequence). CDR3 sequence reads: CSASGGAGRSYNEQFF. The CDR3 bases are TGCAGTGCTAGTGGGGGAGCGGGCAGATCCTACAATGAGCAGTTCTTC.

The rearrangement uses TRBV19 and TRBJ2-1; 7 positions agree with TRBD1. Germline V gene data show CDR1 as LNHDA and CDR2 as SQIVND (reference sequence). The CDR3 contains 15 residues. The V gene end was trimmed by 3 bases and the J gene end by 7 bases; junction bases not matched to a gene: 9. CDR3 nucleotide sequence: TGTGCCAGTAGTATGATCCAGGACAGGAAAAATGAGCAGTTCTTC. Its translation: CASSMIQDRKNEQFF. The whole variable domain, remainder taken from reference TRBV19 and TRBJ2-1, is DGGITQSPKYLFRKEGQNVTLSCEQNLNHDAMYWYRQDPGQGLRLIYYSQIVNDFQKGDIAEGYSVSREKKESFPLTVTSAQKNPTAFYLCASSMIQDRKNEQFFGPGTRLTVL.

J is TRBJ1-1 and V is TRBV6-2 or TRBV6-3; no definite D call. The V and J ends lost 0 bases and 0 bases respectively, with 11 bases between them. Germline CDR1 and CDR2: MNHEY and SVGEGT. The CDR3 runs to 16 residues. In nucleotides, the CDR3 is TGTGCCAGCAGTTACTCGTCGCAGTCCATGAACACTGAAGCTTTCTTT. Protein: CASSYSSQSMNTEAFF.

This sequence joins TRBV28 and TRBJ2-7; D call uncertain. V lost 7 bases, J lost 0 bases, and 7 bases lay in between. Germline lookup yields CDR1 MDHEN and CDR2 SYDVKM. CDR3 length equals 12 residues. CDR3 sequence (DNA): TGTGCCAGCACGCGAGGCTCCTACGAGCAGTACTTC. This codes for CASTRGSYEQYF.

The chain joins TRBV5-4 to TRBJ2-2; 10 nucleotides match TRBD2. Germline V gene data show CDR1 as SGHNT and CDR2 as YYREEE (reference sequence). V trimming: 6 bases; J trimming: 4 bases; junction bases outside the gene matches: 3. There are 14 residues in the CDR3. CDR3 sequence: CASTSGGGTGELFF. DNA of the CDR3: TGTGCCAGCACAAGCGGGGGGGGCACCGGGGAGCTGTTTTTT.

The chain couples TRBV28 to TRBJ2-2; 9 bases agree with TRBD2. Germline lookup yields CDR1 MDHEN and CDR2 SYDVKM. CDR3 length equals 13 residues. CDR3: CLASGTNTGELFF. CDR3 sequence (DNA): TGTCTGGCTAGCGGGACGAACACCGGGGAGCTGTTTTTT.

This clone was recorded many times. This sample also contains other DNA sequences that code for the same CDR3. This rearrangement joins TRBV19 to TRBJ1-5; D possibly corresponds to TRBD1 (6 bases). The V gene's germline CDR1 is LNHDA and CDR2 SQIVND (reference sequence). V was trimmed by 5 bases and J by 4 bases, leaving 12 bases between them. This CDR3 comprises 14 residues. The CDR3 is CASSGVTGNQPQHF. DNA for the CDR3: TGTGCCAGTAGTGGGGTGACAGGAAATCAGCCCCAGCATTTT.

The chain carries TRBV28 and TRBJ1-5; D uncertain. Trimming cost V 6 bases and J 4 bases, with 16 bases left between them. The CDR3 is made up of 15 amino acids. Germline V gives CDR1 MDHEN, CDR2 SYDVKM. CDR3 protein: CASRNDRHQNQPQHF. In nucleotides, the CDR3 is TGTGCCAGCAGGAACGACCGACACCAAAATCAGCCCCAGCATTTT.

This chain uses TRBV10-3 with TRBJ1-3; no clear D gene. The CDR3 contains 11 residues. Germline V gene sequence: CDR1 ENHRY, CDR2 SYGVKD. Between the trimmed V and J ends, which lost 11 bases and 3 bases, there was a span of 8 bases. CDR3 residues: CAVLIGNTIYF. The CDR3 nucleotides read TGTGCCGTACTTATTGGAAACACCATATATTTT.

The chain couples TRBV15 to TRBJ1-2; maybe TRBD1 (5 bases). V lost 1 base and J 3 bases, leaving 12 bases between the germline ends. CDR3 length: 15 residues. CDR1 LNHNV and CDR2 YYDKDF come from the germline V gene (reference sequence). CDR3 DNA: TGTGCCACCAGCAGAGGTCGAGGCAGGGACTATGGCTACACCTTC. Amino acids: CATSRGRGRDYGYTF. Combining the CDR3 with reference TRBV15 and TRBJ1-2 gives the whole variable domain DAMVIQNPRYQVTQFGKPVTLSCSQTLNHNVMYWYQQKSSQAPKLLFHYYDKDFNNEADTPDNFQSRRPNTSFCFLDIRSPGLGDTAMYLCATSRGRGRDYGYTFGSGTRLTVV.

This clone has more than one count but fewer than ten. V and J are TRBV4-2 and TRBJ1-2; 8 nucleotides agree with TRBD1. The germline V gene encodes CDR1 LGHNA and CDR2 YNFKEQ. V was clipped by 4 bases and J by 7 bases; unmatched bases: 11. This CDR3 has 15 amino acids. This CDR3 is CASSPGDRGSSGYTF. The CDR3 bases are TGTGCCAGCAGCCCGGGAGACAGGGGTTCGAGTGGCTACACCTTC.

V gene TRBV7-8 combines with J gene TRBJ1-4, with 7 bases fitting TRBD1. The CDR3 has 15 amino acids. V lost 1 base, J lost 6 bases, and 5 bases stayed unmatched. CDR1 SGHVS and CDR2 FQNEAQ come from the germline V gene. Here the CDR3 DNA reads TGTGCCAGCAGCTTAGAAAGGGGGCGGGATGAAAAACTGTTTTTT. Translation: CASSLERGRDEKLFF.

The gene calls are TRBV5-1 and TRBJ2-1, with D possibly matching TRBD2 (5 bases). From germline, CDR1 is SGHRS and CDR2 YFSETQ. Trimming left V 4 bases short and J 4 bases short, with 18 bases between. The CDR3 consists of 16 residues. The DNA for the CDR3 is TGCGCCAGCAGCCCGCTCGGGTCTCGAGGGTACAATGAGCAGTTCTTC. It encodes CASSPLGSRGYNEQFF.

This clone came up a few times. V and J are TRBV28 and TRBJ2-3; TRBD2 agrees at 10 bases. V shed 7 bases, J shed 5 bases, and the junction held 6 bases outside the gene matches. Germline V gives CDR1 MDHEN, CDR2 SYDVKM. The CDR3 sequence is 14 residues long. Here the CDR3 reads CASNLAGERDTQYF. The CDR3 DNA sequence: TGTGCCAGCAATCTAGCGGGAGAGAGAGATACGCAGTATTTT.

CDR3 sequence reads: CASKLPGDEQYF. The DNA for the CDR3 is TGTGCCAGCAAACTACCCGGGGACGAGCAGTACTTC. The rearrangement uses TRBV28 and TRBJ2-7, with D tentatively TRBD2 (5 bases). Germline assignment: CDR1 MDHEN and CDR2 SYDVKM. V dropped 7 bases and J dropped 5 bases, with 12 bases sitting between them. The CDR3 is 12 residues long.

Concerning this clone: At one of its ends the junction is not consistent with the germline gene, which may arise from a read error. This chain connects TRBV7-7 to TRBJ2-3, with a tentative D call TRBD2 (7 bases). The CDR3 sequence is 14 residues long. The germline V gene encodes CDR1 SSHAT and CDR2 FNYEAQ (reference sequence). CDR3 coding DNA: TGTGCTAGCAGCTCAAGGGGGGGAGGTGATACGCAGTATTTT. This gives the protein CASSSRGGGDTQYF.

The chain has TRBV6-5 and TRBJ2-7, with D maybe TRBD1 (5 bases). V was trimmed by 11 bases and J by 2 bases, leaving 16 bases between them. Germline CDR1 reads MNHEY; CDR2 reads SVGAGI. This CDR3 has 13 amino acids. The CDR3 DNA follows: TGTGCCTCCGCAAGGGGAAAGACCTACGAGCAGTACTTC. Encoded protein: CASARGKTYEQYF.

The J gene is TRBJ1-2, the V gene TRBV15; D is perhaps TRBD1 (5 bases). The V and J ends lost 5 bases and 8 bases respectively, with 18 bases between them. CDR1 and CDR2 (germline): LNHNV, YYDKDF (reference sequence). The CDR3 extends over 14 amino acids. This chain's CDR3 is CATSYHSGPGGYTF. For the CDR3, the DNA is TGTGCCACCAGCTATCACTCAGGGCCCGGGGGCTACACCTTC.

The rearrangement uses TRBV5-1 and TRBJ2-2, with TRBD2 matching 11 bases. Germline V CDR1 and CDR2: SGHRS, YFSETQ. The CDR3 totals 16 residues. V trimming: 0 bases; J trimming: 6 bases; junction bases outside the gene matches: 4. DNA of the CDR3: TGCGCCAGCAGCTTGGAACTAGCGGGAGCATCCGGGGAGCTGTTTTTT. It is translated as CASSLELAGASGELFF.

The gene calls are TRBV10-3 and TRBJ1-2; unclear D gene. V gave up 6 bases and J gave up 5 bases, with 13 bases separating them. CDR1 ENHRY and CDR2 SYGVKD come from the germline V gene. The CDR3 is made up of 13 amino acids. CDR3 coding DNA: TGTGCCATCAGCCAAAACGGGGATTATGGCTACACCTTC. This codes for CAISQNGDYGYTF.